This T cell receptor beta chain was observed in a study of CD8+ T cells in alopecia areata. In the study overall: Tofacitinib was given for 6 to 18 months, then stopped for 6 months.

Notes on the study in general: Alphabeta T cells residing in normal skin are also sequenced in scalp samples. Lesional scalp exceeded normal scalp in clonality, especially in alopecia totalis/universalis.

CDR3 size: 13 residues. V shed 2 bases and J shed 1 base, with 5 bases lying between them. Germline CDR1 is MNHEY and CDR2 is SVGAGI. Treatment described: oral pan-JAK inhibitor, 5-10 mg twice daily. Worth noting for this clone: Antigen unknown. Other DNA sequences from this sample encode an identical CDR3 as well.

Sequencing used cDNA as its template, made by extracting RNA and reverse transcribing it. Libraries were prepared by immunoSEQ multiplex PCR; TCRdb keeps only in-frame clonotypes and omits some of them. The sample carries 200,000 to 250,000 clones, 35% to 40% recorded once. This specimen consisted of CD4+ T cells sorted from blood, obtained between weeks 30 and 35, from a patient treated with tofacitinib. This TCR was recovered from a human donor with alopecia areata. This chain joins TRBV6-5 and TRBJ1-1; unclear D gene. CDR3 bases: TGTGCCAGCAGTTACGGGCGGAACACTGAAGCTTTCTTT. Translation gives CASSYGRNTEAFF.